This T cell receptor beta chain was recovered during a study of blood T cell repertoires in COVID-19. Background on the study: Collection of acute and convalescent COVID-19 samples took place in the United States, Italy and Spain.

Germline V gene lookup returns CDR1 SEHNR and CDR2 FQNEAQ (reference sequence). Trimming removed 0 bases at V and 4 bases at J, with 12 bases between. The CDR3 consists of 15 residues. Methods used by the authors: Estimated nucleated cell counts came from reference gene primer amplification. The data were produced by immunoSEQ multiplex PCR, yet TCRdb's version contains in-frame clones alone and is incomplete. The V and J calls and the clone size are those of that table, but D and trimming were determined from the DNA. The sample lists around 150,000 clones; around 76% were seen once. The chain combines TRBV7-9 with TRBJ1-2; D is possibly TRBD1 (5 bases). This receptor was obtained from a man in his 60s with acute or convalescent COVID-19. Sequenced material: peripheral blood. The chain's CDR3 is CASSLAGRDGYGYTF. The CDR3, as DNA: TGTGCCAGCAGCTTAGCTGGCAGGGATGGCTATGGCTACACCTTC.